Sequencing of this TCR beta chain was carried out in a study of shared clonotypes between healthy human individuals. Study as a whole: CD4 naive and memory got three plates each, CD8 naive two, CD8 memory one. Study results and limitations: Larger richness was generally estimated for naive than memory subsets. It was the non-shared clonotypes that had lower generation probabilities than clonotypes shared by all four donors. Approximately 4.5% was the fraction of naive CD4 clonotypes found shared across several donors.

J lost 2 bases, V lost 0 bases, and 12 bases had no gene match. The CDR3 is 20 residues long. Germline V gives CDR1 MGHRA, CDR2 YSYEKL. Naive CD8 isolation took CD45RO-negative cells positively selected for CCR7 and excluded terminally differentiated effector memory CD45RA+ cells. TCRdb's copy holds only in-frame clones and misses some; the assay was immunoSEQ multiplex PCR. The profile shows over 750,000 clones, about 96% of them singletons. With regard to this clone: Its antigen is not known.

The origin of this receptor is a man aged 25-45 years in good health. Sequencing was done on a sample of naive CD8+ T cells sorted from blood. The rearrangement joins TRBV4-1 to TRBJ2-1; 11 positions match TRBD2. The CDR3 reads CASSQDTNVGTSGPYNEQFF. The CDR3 DNA follows: TGCGCCAGCAGCCAAGATACGAATGTGGGGACTAGCGGCCCCTACAATGAGCAGTTCTTC.